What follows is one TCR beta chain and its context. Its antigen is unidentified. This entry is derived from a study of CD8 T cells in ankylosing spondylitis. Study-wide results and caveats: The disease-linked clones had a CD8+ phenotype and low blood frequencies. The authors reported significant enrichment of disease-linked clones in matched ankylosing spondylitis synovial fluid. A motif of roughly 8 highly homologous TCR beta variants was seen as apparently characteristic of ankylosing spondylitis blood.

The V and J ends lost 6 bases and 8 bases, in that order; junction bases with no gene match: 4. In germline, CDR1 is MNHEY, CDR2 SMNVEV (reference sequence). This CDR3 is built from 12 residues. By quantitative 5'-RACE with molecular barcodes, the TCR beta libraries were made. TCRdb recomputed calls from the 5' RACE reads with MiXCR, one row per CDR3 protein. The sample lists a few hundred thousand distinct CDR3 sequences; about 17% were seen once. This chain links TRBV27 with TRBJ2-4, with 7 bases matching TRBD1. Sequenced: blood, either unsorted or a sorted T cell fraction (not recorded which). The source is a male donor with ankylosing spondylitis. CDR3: CASSPGQHIQYF. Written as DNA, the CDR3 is TGTGCCAGCAGCCCGGGACAGCACATTCAGTACTTC.